This T cell receptor beta chain came from a study of siplizumab effects on memory and regulatory T cells (dated by TCRdb to about 2019). The study in broad terms: The study examined how the anti-CD2 antibody siplizumab affects alloreactive T-cell subsets in allogeneic mixed lymphocyte reactions built from human PBMCs.

About this clone itself: Its target antigen remains unknown. No much larger clone is present one base from it, and per-base qualities are unavailable.

Preparation of the library involved the immunoSEQ multiplex PCR assay. The deep sequencing platform assayed roughly 10^5 TCR templates per sample. Genomic DNA extracted from sorted T cells was used for TCRbeta CDR3 sequencing. The paper's data handling went like this. The R programming language was used for clonal analysis of the TCRbeta CDR3 data. Alloreactive CD4+ and CD8+ clones were defined by comparing unstimulated samples with post-reaction CFSE-low samples. By matching sequences to the repertoires of sorted unstimulated Treg and non-Treg cells, each alloreactive CD4+ clone was assigned a regulatory or non-regulatory origin. This immuneACCESS table, as held by TCRdb, lists in-frame sequences with V and J called but not all clones. Of the missing ones, under half trace to an unresolved V gene in checked studies; the others have no known cause. The V and J calls and clone size are taken from that table; D and trimming were inferred from the DNA. The sample table shows some 96,000 clones, and over 90% are seen once. The ten largest clonotypes hold 1% to 1.5% of the sample.

TCRbeta CDR3 sequencing was performed on sorted unstimulated T cells and on proliferating T cells recovered from mixed lymphocyte reactions. Fresh whole blood from approximately ten HLA-typed healthy donors was used to isolate PBMCs. To map where alloreactive clones came from, unstimulated CD4+ non-regulatory T cells were FACS-sorted. V gives up 6 bases and J gives up 6 bases, and the segment between their germline ends measures 17 bases. The CDR1 and CDR2 encoded by the germline V gene are MNHNS and SASEGT. The CDR3 numbers 14 residues from cysteine through phenylalanine. Of all the DNA, just the CDR3 is kept, 42 bases in frame from base 1. Beyond this particular receptor, the publication reports: Unstimulated naive T cells appeared to be more diverse than memory T cells, and naive cells seemed to make a substantial contribution to the alloresponse. Roughly 80-95% of proliferating CD4+ or CD8+ clones could not be assigned a naive or memory phenotype. Sequences below about 10^-5 frequency were poorly captured, so only a minor fraction of alloreactive clones could be mapped to unstimulated subsets. No functional confirmation was obtained for the suppressive function of proliferating Tregs from siplizumab cultures. Siplizumab significantly lowered the cumulative frequency of alloreactive sequences that could be traced to unstimulated CD4+ memory T cells. Among mappable alloreactive CD4+ clones, the Treg-derived fraction averaged approximately 72% with siplizumab versus roughly 25% in control reactions.

This sequence was found in a human donor in good health. Sequenced material: non-Treg CD4+ T cells sorted from blood. The meaning of the sample's cell subset or site label: FACS-sorted unstimulated CD4+ non-regulatory T cells. This sequence uses TRBV6-1 and TRBJ1-2, and the D gene may be TRBD1, 5 bases matching. The DNA sequence is TGTGCCAGCAGGGATCCCGAGGGGCGCCATGGCTACACCTTC. This translates into CASRDPEGRHGYTF.